The 17 T cell receptor beta chains below all came from one sample that was sequenced in a study of blood T cell repertoires in COVID-19. Some clones are missing from TCRdb's copy, which holds only in-frame ones; the method was immunoSEQ multiplex PCR. The sample has just over 65,000 clones, roughly 89% seen once. The specimen sequenced was peripheral blood. All receptors come from a man aged 25 to 40 with acute or convalescent COVID-19.

This clone was seen just once. CDR3 protein: CASSDSGRANYNSPLHF. Here the CDR3 DNA reads TGTGCCAGCAGTGACAGTGGCAGGGCAAACTATAATTCACCCCTCCACTTT. The chain uses TRBV6-4 and TRBJ1-6; TRBD1 is a possible D gene (5 bases). Germline values: CDR1 MRHNA, CDR2 SNTAGT. This CDR3 contains 17 residues. V lost 2 bases and J lost 3, with 14 bases in between.

The chain employs TRBV19 and TRBJ1-5; D uncertain. This CDR3 is built from 13 residues. V was pared by 3 bases and J by 0 bases, with 3 bases between. The germline V gene encodes CDR1 LNHDA and CDR2 SQIVND (reference sequence). The CDR3 sequence is CASSMASNQPQHF. The CDR3 region has the DNA TGTGCCAGTAGTATGGCTAGCAATCAGCCCCAGCATTTT.

This CDR3 reads CAWSPGQGNSPLHF. CDR3 coding DNA: TGTGCCTGGAGTCCGGGACAGGGTAATTCACCCCTCCACTTT. The genes are TRBV30 and TRBJ1-6; 9 nucleotides align to TRBD1. The CDR3 is made up of 14 amino acids. Germline V gene data show CDR1 as GTSNPN and CDR2 as SVGIG (reference sequence). J gave up 6 bases and V 2 bases, and 2 bases lay outside the gene matches.

V and J are TRBV19 and TRBJ2-2, with D possibly TRBD1 on 6 matching bases. Germline-derived CDR1 and CDR2 are LNHDA and SQIVND (reference sequence). V was clipped by 7 bases and J by 5 bases, with 14 bases between them. The CDR3 length is 14 residues. The CDR3 DNA follows: TGTGCCAGTAATTTCAGGGGTGGGACCGGGGAGCTGTTTTTT. The encoded protein is CASNFRGGTGELFF.

This chain uses TRBV28 with TRBJ2-7; 8 bases line up with TRBD2. The ends lost 6 bases at V and 2 bases at J; junction bases unmatched: 9. The CDR3 is made up of 15 amino acids. The germline V gene has CDR1 MDHEN and CDR2 SYDVKM. The CDR3 is CASSRRLARTYEQYF. The CDR3 DNA is TGTGCCAGCAGCCGACGACTAGCGAGAACCTACGAGCAGTACTTC.

The rearrangement uses TRBV5-1 and TRBJ2-2; the match to TRBD1 covers 7 bases. Germline V gene lookup returns CDR1 SGHRS and CDR2 YFSETQ. V shed 2 bases and J 6 bases; nucleotides not matched to a gene: 1. The CDR3 sequence is 13 residues long. The CDR3 sequence is CASSLQGSGELFF. The CDR3 DNA reads as TGCGCCAGCAGCTTACAGGGGTCCGGGGAGCTGTTTTTT.

The V and J genes are TRBV30 and TRBJ2-3, with D perhaps TRBD2 (7 bases). The CDR3 covers 16 residues. Trimming stripped 3 bases from V and 4 bases from J, with 20 bases between. From germline, CDR1 is GTSNPN and CDR2 SVGIG (reference sequence). The CDR3, as DNA: TGTGCCTGGAGCCCCGAATTTCGGGGGGCGTCAGATACGCAGTATTTT. Protein: CAWSPEFRGASDTQYF. Using reference TRBV30 and TRBJ2-3 for the parts outside the CDR3, the full variable domain is SQTIHQWPATLVQPVGSPLSLECTVEGTSNPNLYWYRQAAGRGLQLLFYSVGIGQISSEVPQNLSASRPQDRQFILSSKKLLLSDSGFYLCAWSPEFRGASDTQYFGPGTRLTVL.

At least ten counts were recorded for this clone. The V gene is TRBV27, the J gene TRBJ2-7; perhaps TRBD1 as D (6 bases). CDR1 is MNHEY, CDR2 SMNVEV, per germline (reference sequence). This CDR3 has 13 amino acids. The ends were cut back, 10 bases at V and 0 bases at J, with 13 bases in the middle. CDR3 sequence reads: CATRTVDSYEQYF. DNA for the CDR3: TGTGCCACGCGGACAGTCGACTCCTACGAGCAGTACTTC.

This clone was counted between two and nine times. The chain has TRBV28 and TRBJ2-7, with 10 bases fitting TRBD2. Germline CDR1 MDHEN, CDR2 SYDVKM. Trimming cost V 6 bases and J 1 base; bases outside gene matches: 3. This CDR3 has 14 residues. CDR3 sequence reads: CASSLAGGSYEQYF. The CDR3 DNA follows: TGTGCCAGCAGCTTAGCGGGAGGTTCCTACGAGCAGTACTTC. The variable domain in full, with the rest retrieved from reference TRBV28 and TRBJ2-7, is DVKVTQSSRYLVKRTGEKVFLECVQDMDHENMFWYRQDPGLGLRLIYFSYDVKMKEKGDIPEGYSVSREKKERFSLILESASTNQTSMYLCASSLAGGSYEQYFGPGTRLTVT.

Only a few counts were recorded for this clone. The chain uses TRBV6-6 and TRBJ1-1; 9 bases fit TRBD1. The J segment lost 10 bases and the V segment lost 10 bases, leaving 16 bases of the junction unmatched. The CDR3 totals 14 residues. Germline V gene data show CDR1 as MNHNY and CDR2 as SVGAGI (reference sequence). The CDR3 region has the DNA TGTGCCACCGTGTGGGGACAGGGTAATAAGAGAGCTTTCTTT. It encodes CATVWGQGNKRAFF.

The rearrangement uses TRBV2 and TRBJ1-2; weak D call: TRBD1 (6 bases). Trimming stripped 6 bases from V and 1 base from J, with 12 bases between. The CDR3 runs to 14 residues. The V gene's germline CDR1 is SNHLY and CDR2 FYNNEI. The CDR3 DNA sequence: TGTGCCAGCAGCCAACAGGGTGGTAACTATGGCTACACCTTC. It is translated as CASSQQGGNYGYTF.

The CDR3 is CASSLQGASTDTQYF. In DNA form, the CDR3 reads TGTGCCAGCAGCTTACAGGGGGCCAGCACAGATACGCAGTATTTT. The V gene is TRBV11-3, the J gene TRBJ2-3, with 8 bases lining up with TRBD1. J gave up 0 bases and V 2 bases, and 1 base lay outside the gene matches. The germline V gene encodes CDR1 SGHNT and CDR2 YENEEA. CDR3 length: 15 residues.

Points on this clone: Other DNA sequences in this specimen translate into the identical CDR3. The CDR3 DNA follows: TGTGCCACCAGCAGAGACAGGGGCACAGATACGCAGTATTTT. Residues: CATSRDRGTDTQYF. The chain carries TRBV15 and TRBJ2-3, with a tentative D call TRBD1 (5 bases). The CDR3 loop spans 14 amino acids. CDR1 LNHNV and CDR2 YYDKDF come from the germline V gene (reference sequence). Trimming stripped 0 bases from V and 1 base from J, with 5 bases between.

V usage is TRBV30 and J usage is TRBJ2-1; TRBD2 matches at 14 bases. Germline trimming cut 4 bases from V and 13 bases from J; bases unmatched to any gene: 9. Germline V gene sequence: CDR1 GTSNPN, CDR2 SVGIG (reference sequence). This CDR3 is built from 14 residues. The DNA for the CDR3 is TGTGCCTGGAAGACTCCCGGGACTAGCGGGAGTCAGTTCTTC. Translating gives CAWKTPGTSGSQFF.

V is TRBV4-1 and J is TRBJ2-3; 8 bases line up with TRBD2. This CDR3 comprises 16 residues. Germline assignment: CDR1 MGHRA and CDR2 YSYEKL. Trimming took 1 base from V and 5 from J; bases not matched to a gene: 8. The CDR3 here is CASSQGSGRQRDTQYF. CDR3 coding DNA: TGCGCCAGCAGCCAAGGGAGCGGGAGACAAAGAGATACGCAGTATTTT.

The rearrangement joins TRBV6-5 to TRBJ2-7; TRBD2 matches 7 bases. Germline V gene data show CDR1 as MNHEY and CDR2 as SVGAGI. V gave up 9 bases and J gave up 4 bases; unmatched junction bases: 6. This CDR3 contains 12 residues. In DNA form, the CDR3 reads TGTGCCAGTGGAAGCGGGAATTACGAGCAGTACTTC. Protein sequence: CASGSGNYEQYF.

The chain carries TRBV19 and TRBJ1-5; D not certain. V was pared by 6 bases and J by 1 base, with 10 bases between. This CDR3 spans 14 amino acids. Germline V gene lookup returns CDR1 LNHDA and CDR2 SQIVND (reference sequence). For the CDR3, the DNA is TGTGCCAGTAGCTCTCTGGAGAGCAATCAGCCCCAGCATTTT. This codes for CASSSLESNQPQHF.